This T cell receptor (beta chain) was identified during a study of T cell repertoires in cytomegalovirus infection (dated by TCRdb to the late 2010s). About the investigation overall: Recently identified HLA-C-restricted CMV epitopes, whose presentation resists viral immunomodulation, were targeted by peptide stimulations together with well-studied HLA-B-restricted epitopes. Because public TCR beta signatures pointed to carriage of CMV infection together with the matching HLA type, the HLA type of each donor mattered for the analysis.

Details on this clonotype: Its specific antigen is unknown. No much larger clone exists at a distance of one base, and base qualities are not known.

Sequencing instrument: Illumina HiSeq 1500. TCRdb reworked the public reads: Q25 trimming with fastp, MiXCR clone assembly, productive beta chains retained. Every CDR3 protein is listed once, alongside the most common genes and DNA of its rows. The sample contains 750,000 to 900,000 distinct CDR3 sequences, 25% to 35% of them found a single time. Of the sample, around 12% falls within the top ten clones. The paper as a whole reports these results and caveats: The ex vivo response was dominated by HLA-C-restricted CMV-specific TCR beta clonotypes, and the single most frequent clonotype in two of eight donors was supplied by these HLA-C-restricted clonotypes. Cumulative frequency of public TCR beta family members discriminated carriers of CMV infection plus the relevant HLA type in this cohort and an independent 352-donor cohort.

The sample's treatment or condition label is to be understood as: in vitro stimulation with specific CMV peptide epitopes to enrich CMV-specific T cells. V is trimmed back by 5 bases and J by 5 bases, and the junction contains 7 bases that no gene match accounts for. The CDR3 contains 16 residues, cysteine and phenylalanine counted. Solely the CDR3 DNA is kept, with 48 bases framed from the first base. The germline V gene encodes CDR1 LGHNT and CDR2 FRNRAP. Sequencing used cultured CD8+ T cells from PBMCs, obtained from culture after CMV antigen stimulation. This TCR was sampled from a human donor in good health (CMV status not recorded). Some clones in this sample may be carry-over from other donors' samples. The chain is assembled from TRBV12-5 and TRBJ2-2; TRBD1 matches 11 bases in the middle. The CDR3 protein: CASGVPGQGGTGELFF. At the DNA level, the sequence is TGTGCTAGTGGTGTACCGGGACAGGGGGGAACCGGGGAGCTGTTTTTT.